What follows are 2 T cell receptor beta chains derived from one specimen sequenced in a study of beta chain features in type 1 diabetes. The investigators reverse transcribed all of the isolated RNA, so they sequenced expressed TCRB transcripts. TCRdb's copy holds only in-frame clones and misses some; the assay was immunoSEQ multiplex PCR. The sample lists hundreds of thousands of clones; roughly 31% were seen once. What was sequenced was naive CD4+ T cells from blood. The receptors stem from a man aged 18 to 30 in good health.

This clone was counted between two and nine times. This chain connects TRBV28 to TRBJ2-7; no definite D call. V was cut by 3 bases and J by 2 bases, with 8 bases left in between. The V gene's germline CDR1 is MDHEN and CDR2 SYDVKM. This CDR3 has 13 residues. CDR3 sequence reads: CASSLGTAYEQYF. CDR3 bases: TGTGCCAGCAGTTTGGGTACAGCCTACGAGCAGTACTTC.

The chain employs TRBV12-1 and TRBJ1-2; the table's D call of TRBD1 was not tested on the DNA. TRBV12-1 is termed a pseudogene. The CDR3 is 15 amino acids. This CDR3 is CASSFATVANYGYTF. The CDR3 region has the DNA TGTGCCAGCAGCTTTGCGACAGTGGCTAACTATGGCTACACCTTC.